The source of this TCR beta chain is a study of PD-1 blockade in mismatch repair-deficient tumors. The V and J ends lost 1 base and 3 bases respectively, with 10 bases between them. Germline V CDR1 and CDR2: LNHDA, SQIVND (reference sequence). The CDR3 length is 15 residues. A remark on this clone: The antigen remains unidentified.

Noted time point: roughly ten-day in vitro stimulation with candidate neoantigen peptide 3. Profiling relied on immunoSEQ multiplex PCR, and the TCRdb table lists in-frame clones only, not all of them. The table lists 9,000 to 10,000 clones, 75% to 95% of them singletons, with around 8.9% in the top ten. Specimen: cells cultured in vitro, collected from a patient treated with pembrolizumab. This clonotype was sampled from an adult with mismatch repair-deficient cancer. The chain employs TRBV19 and TRBJ1-5, with no clear D. The CDR3 protein is CASSIVFQSNQPQHF. The CDR3 nucleotides are TGTGCCAGTAGTATAGTATTCCAATCCAATCAGCCCCAGCATTTT. The full variable domain, in which reference TRBV19 and TRBJ1-5 provide the parts outside the CDR3, is DGGITQSPKYLFRKEGQNVTLSCEQNLNHDAMYWYRQDPGQGLRLIYYSQIVNDFQKGDIAEGYSVSREKKESFPLTVTSAQKNPTAFYLCASSIVFQSNQPQHFGDGTRLSIL.